What follows are 20 T cell receptor beta chains derived from one specimen sequenced in a study of blood T cells in healthy people across ages. A J-beta primer mix and a sample-barcoded 5' primer were used in a second PCR of about 7 to 12 cycles. From the 5' RACE reads, TCRdb called clonotypes with MiXCR, one entry per CDR3 protein. In the table there are about 670,000 distinct CDR3 sequences, approximately 40% of which are singletons. Sequencing was performed on blood. These receptors were obtained from an elderly man in good health.

The chain is built from TRBV20-1 and TRBJ2-3; TRBD2 aligns across 8 bases. Looked up from germline, CDR1 is DFQATT and CDR2 is SNEGSKA (reference sequence). There are 14 residues in the CDR3. Unmatched junction bases numbered 7, after V lost 3 bases and J lost 5 bases. CDR3 amino acids: CSARRLAGRDTQYF. DNA of the CDR3: TGCAGTGCTAGGAGGCTAGCGGGTAGAGATACGCAGTATTTT.

The gene calls are TRBV28 and TRBJ2-1; 7 bases fit TRBD1. This CDR3 is 16 amino acids long. CDR1 and CDR2 (germline): MDHEN, SYDVKM. V was clipped by 8 bases and J by 6 bases; unmatched bases: 16. CDR3 coding DNA: TGTGCCAGCGGCATGGGGGCGAGGACAGGCCGCAATGAGCAGTTCTTC. This gives the protein CASGMGARTGRNEQFF.

This clonotype has just one count. Relative to the germline gene, one junction end is altered; a read error may explain this. The chain uses TRBV27 and TRBJ2-3; D is ambiguous. The CDR3 covers 16 residues. Germline V gene sequence: CDR1 MNHEY, CDR2 SMNVEV (reference sequence). The CDR3, as DNA: TGTGCCGGCAGTGCCAAGGCTGGGATGCGCACAGATACGCAGTATTTT. Protein: CAGSAKAGMRTDTQYF.

J is TRBJ2-3 and V is TRBV20-1; D perhaps matches TRBD2 (6 bases). The CDR3 is 12 amino acids. The V gene lost 6 bases and the J gene lost 8 bases, with 15 bases spanning the gap. Germline V gene sequence: CDR1 DFQATT, CDR2 SNEGSKA (reference sequence). CDR3 amino acids: CSAPSGAGTQYF. CDR3 nucleotide sequence: TGCAGTGCCCCCTCGGGAGCAGGTACGCAGTATTTT.

The chain employs TRBV29-1 and TRBJ2-1; the D is unclear. Trimming shortened V by 4 bases and J by 7 bases, and 11 bases separated the two germline ends. The CDR3 runs 12 residues. In germline, CDR1 is SQVTM, CDR2 ANQGSEA. The CDR3 coding sequence is TGCAGCGTTGTTGCAAAAGCGAATGAGCAGTTCTTC. Its translation is CSVVAKANEQFF.

The chain recombines TRBV25-1 with TRBJ1-2; 9 nucleotides match TRBD1. J lost 7 bases, V lost 6 bases, and 9 bases had no gene match. Looked up from germline, CDR1 is MGHDK and CDR2 is SYGVNS. The length of the CDR3 is 14 residues. CDR3 sequence reads: CASRGDREASGYTF. DNA for the CDR3: TGTGCCAGCAGGGGGGACAGGGAGGCCTCTGGCTACACCTTC.

This chain uses TRBV20-1 with TRBJ2-1; 7 positions match TRBD1. CDR3 length: 14 amino acids. The V segment lost 3 bases and the J segment 13 bases; nucleotides outside the gene matches: 15. Germline CDR1 DFQATT, CDR2 SNEGSKA (reference sequence). The CDR3 here is CSASPGGYQETQFF. Here the CDR3 DNA reads TGCAGTGCTAGCCCAGGGGGTTACCAAGAGACCCAGTTCTTC.

The chain uses TRBV11-2 and TRBJ2-5; D remains ambiguous. There are 14 residues in the CDR3. Trimming shortened V by 1 base and J by 2 bases, and 8 bases separated the two germline ends. CDR1 and CDR2 (germline): SGHAT, FQNNGV. CDR3 coding DNA: TGTGCCAGCAGCTTAGTGGCAGCACAAGAGACCCAGTACTTC. The encoded protein is CASSLVAAQETQYF. Full variable domain (outside the CDR3, taken from reference TRBV11-2 and TRBJ2-5): EAGVAQSPRYKIIEKRQSVAFWCNPISGHATLYWYQQILGQGPKLLIQFQNNGVVDDSQLPKDRFSAERLKGVDSTLKIQPAKLEDSAVYLCASSLVAAQETQYFGPGTRLLVL.

The chain couples TRBV5-1 to TRBJ2-7; 8 nucleotides align to TRBD2. V was clipped by 5 bases and J by 10 bases; unmatched bases: 23. The CDR3 covers 17 residues. The germline V gene encodes CDR1 SGHRS and CDR2 YFSETQ. In DNA, the CDR3 is TGCGCCAGCAGTAAGGGCCAGGGTAGCGGGGTCCAAGAGGCCCAGTACTTC. Translated: CASSKGQGSGVQEAQYF.

Only a few counts were recorded for this clonotype. The chain joins TRBV6-1 to TRBJ2-5; 7 bases agree with TRBD1. V lost 4 bases to trimming and J lost 1 base; unmatched junction nucleotides: 9. This CDR3 is 16 amino acids long. Germline-derived CDR1 and CDR2 are MNHNS and SASEGT. In DNA, the CDR3 is TGTGCCAGCAGTGGAAGGGACAGTTTGTCCCAAGAGACCCAGTACTTC. Amino acid sequence: CASSGRDSLSQETQYF.

In its sample, this clonotype was seen once. The rearrangement links TRBV5-6 to TRBJ2-1, with 8 positions matching TRBD2. Germline loops: CDR1 SGHDT, CDR2 YYEEEE. This CDR3 region has 16 residues. Trimming cost V 3 bases and J 4 bases; bases outside gene matches: 9. CDR3 loop: CASSYFSGDFYNEQFF. The CDR3 bases are TGTGCCAGCAGCTACTTTAGCGGGGATTTTTACAATGAGCAGTTCTTC.

The rearrangement joins TRBV2 to TRBJ2-3, with 14 bases matching TRBD2. CDR1 and CDR2 from the germline V gene are SNHLY and FYNNEI. Unmatched junction bases numbered 6, after V lost 3 bases and J lost 1 base. This CDR3 is 18 amino acids long. CDR3 in DNA: TGTGCCAGCAGTGACCGACTAGCGGGAGGGTGGGGCACAGATACGCAGTATTTT. Its translation is CASSDRLAGGWGTDTQYF.

The gene calls are TRBV3-1 and TRBJ2-5, with D tentatively TRBD2 (6 bases). The germline V and J ends were trimmed by 1 base and 13 bases, with 10 bases remaining between them. The CDR3 loop spans 11 amino acids. The germline gives CDR1 LGHDT, CDR2 YNNKEL (reference sequence). CDR3 loop: CASSQGRGSYF. CDR3 in DNA: TGTGCCAGCAGCCAAGGGAGGGGTTCGTACTTC.

V usage is TRBV20-1 and J usage is TRBJ2-3; D is ambiguous. Germline CDR1 and CDR2: DFQATT and SNEGSKA (reference sequence). The germline V and J ends were trimmed by 4 bases and 2 bases, with 4 bases remaining between them. The CDR3 extends over 11 amino acids. The CDR3 DNA reads as TGCAGTGCTACCCCCACAGATACGCAGTATTTT. Translated, it gives CSATPTDTQYF.

This clonotype was seen a single time. The chain links TRBV2 to TRBJ2-3, with no clear D. Germline V gene data show CDR1 as SNHLY and CDR2 as FYNNEI. The germline V and J ends were trimmed by 6 bases and 1 base, with 8 bases remaining between them. The CDR3 is 13 residues long. The CDR3 coding sequence is TGTGCCAGCAGGCAGAAGGGCACAGATACGCAGTATTTT. It specifies CASRQKGTDTQYF.

The chain joins TRBV28 to TRBJ2-7, with 7 bases aligning to TRBD1. Germline CDR1 MDHEN, CDR2 SYDVKM. This CDR3 is 15 amino acids long. Germline trimming cut 5 bases from V and 4 bases from J; bases unmatched to any gene: 11. Here the CDR3 reads CASSRPRDSRYEQYF. As DNA, the CDR3 is TGTGCCAGCAGTCGGCCTAGGGACAGCCGATACGAGCAGTACTTC.

This clonotype was detected only a few times. The J gene is TRBJ1-4, the V gene TRBV20-1; D gene unclear. Per germline, CDR1 DFQATT and CDR2 SNEGSKA (reference sequence). V was trimmed by 0 bases and J by 4 bases, leaving 15 bases between them. The CDR3 spans 16 residues. CDR3 amino acids: CSARDDGRGLNEKLFF. The DNA for the CDR3 is TGCAGTGCTAGAGATGACGGGAGAGGGCTTAATGAAAAACTGTTTTTT.

The J gene is TRBJ2-7, the V gene TRBV7-2; possible D gene TRBD1, 6 bases. The CDR3 covers 15 residues. V was trimmed by 5 bases and J by 2 bases, leaving 16 bases between them. The germline CDR1 and CDR2 sequences are SGHTA and FQGNSA. The CDR3 sequence: CASSAQGVGPYEQYF. As DNA, the CDR3 is TGTGCCAGCAGCGCACAGGGCGTTGGTCCCTACGAGCAGTACTTC.

The genes are TRBV4-3 and TRBJ2-1; 8 nucleotides line up with TRBD1. This CDR3 contains 15 residues. The ends lost 0 bases at V and 8 bases at J; junction bases unmatched: 6. CDR1 is LGHNA and CDR2 is YSLEER in the germline V gene. The CDR3 DNA follows: TGCGCCAGCAGCCAAGACGGAACAGGGGGAGATGAGCAGTTCTTC. Encoded protein: CASSQDGTGGDEQFF.

The chain uses TRBV6-6 and TRBJ2-1; 14 bases are a match to TRBD2. Germline CDR1 MNHNY, CDR2 SVGAGI (reference sequence). The V and J ends lost 7 bases and 9 bases, in that order; junction bases with no gene match: 8. The CDR3 is 15 amino acids. The chain's CDR3 is CASTSGLAGVVEQFF. The CDR3 bases are TGTGCCAGCACTTCGGGACTAGCGGGAGTGGTTGAGCAGTTCTTC.